Listed below are T cell receptor beta chains from one sample, sequenced in a study of blood T cell repertoires in COVID-19. Libraries were prepared by immunoSEQ multiplex PCR; TCRdb keeps only in-frame clonotypes and omits some of them. The sample consists of about 360,000 clones, around 88% of them appearing once. The specimen sequenced was peripheral blood. These receptors were taken from a man aged 25-45 years with active or convalescent COVID-19. Each CDR3 is given with its conserved first and last residue. The order of the fields is clone size, D gene, J gene, V gene, CDR3 protein, CDR3 DNA. The D gene is left open where the match is weak. Part of the rows lack a size; the others show once, few, many or a class for expanded clones.

-	TRBD2	TRBJ2-2	TRBV19	CASSRGLAGNTGELFF	TGTGCCAGTAGCCGGGGACTAGCGGGAAACACCGGGGAGCTGTTTTTT
-	-	TRBJ2-4	TRBV12-2	CASPLSGDTLAKNIQYF	TGTGCAAGTCCCCTATCCGGGGACACTCTAGCCAAAAACATTCAGTACTTC
-	-	TRBJ1-2	TRBV24-1	CATSDLLGRYGYTF	TGTGCCACCAGTGATTTGCTCGGGAGATATGGCTACACCTTC
-	TRBD2	TRBJ2-1	TRBV28	CASRTGLAGTRNEQFF	TGTGCCAGCAGGACGGGACTAGCGGGGACCAGGAATGAGCAGTTCTTC
-	-	TRBJ2-7	TRBV5-4	CASSVDRNTYEQYF	TGTGCCAGCAGCGTCGACAGGAACACCTACGAGCAGTACTTC
-	-	TRBJ2-1	TRBV18	CASSTTGTLYNEQFF	TGTGCCAGCTCAACAACCGGGACACTTTACAATGAGCAGTTCTTC
-	TRBD2	TRBJ2-2	TRBV6-5	CASRTGLGAGELFF	TGTGCCAGCAGAACTGGACTAGGTGCCGGGGAGCTGTTTTTT
-	-	TRBJ2-3	TRBV3-1/TRBV3-2	CASSRLGDSTDTQYF	TGTGCCAGCAGCCGGCTCGGGGATAGCACAGATACGCAGTATTTT
once	-	TRBJ2-7	TRBV5-1	CASSLNQGLIYEQYF	TGCGCCAGCAGCTTGAATCAGGGGTTAATATACGAGCAGTACTTC
-	TRBD1	TRBJ1-4	TRBV29-1	CSVASTGGAEKLFF	TGCAGCGTCGCGTCTACAGGGGGGGCTGAAAAACTGTTTTTT
-	TRBD1	TRBJ1-5	TRBV10-3	CAISELPGGNQPQHF	TGTGCCATCAGTGAGTTACCAGGGGGGAATCAGCCCCAGCATTTT
-	TRBD1	TRBJ2-7	TRBV6-2/TRBV6-3	CASSYSPGQASSYEQYF	TGTGCCAGCAGTTACTCCCCGGGACAGGCGAGCTCCTACGAGCAGTACTTC
-	-	TRBJ1-2	TRBV5-4	CASSGGGHIYGYTF	TGTGCCTCCTCCGGGGGGGGGCACATCTATGGCTACACCTTC
-	TRBD1	TRBJ1-1	TRBV2	CASDAGTGLNTEAFF	TGTGCCAGCGACGCCGGGACAGGACTGAACACTGAAGCTTTCTTT
-	-	TRBJ1-1	TRBV19	CASRPTGDNTEAFF	TGTGCCAGTAGACCGACAGGAGATAACACTGAAGCTTTCTTT
-	-	TRBJ1-5	TRBV11-2	CASSLNGELPQHF	TGTGCCAGCAGTCTAAACGGGGAGCTCCCCCAGCATTTT
-	-	TRBJ2-1	TRBV28	CASSSFEQFF	TGTGCCAGCAGCTCCTTTGAGCAGTTCTTC
-	-	TRBJ1-2	TRBV4-3	CASSQGYSGYTF	TGCGCCAGCAGCCAAGGGTACAGTGGCTACACCTTC
-	TRBD2	TRBJ2-3	TRBV7-2	CASSLASGAFTDTQYF	TGTGCCAGCAGCTTAGCTAGCGGGGCATTCACAGATACGCAGTATTTT
-	TRBD1	TRBJ2-1	TRBV4-1	CASSPMDRSSSYNEQFF	TGCGCCAGCAGCCCGATGGACAGGTCCAGTTCCTACAATGAGCAGTTCTTC
-	TRBD2	TRBJ2-1	TRBV15	CATSREGTSGRHEQFF	TGTGCCACCAGCAGAGAAGGGACTAGCGGGAGACATGAGCAGTTCTTC
-	-	TRBJ2-2	TRBV9	CASSAPPTVNTGELFF	TGTGCCAGCAGCGCCCCCCCGACAGTGAACACCGGGGAGCTGTTTTTT
-	-	TRBJ2-1	TRBV12-3/TRBV12-4	CASSPLGNEQFF	TGTGCCAGCAGCCCACTCGGCAATGAGCAGTTCTTC
few	TRBD1	TRBJ1-1	TRBV18	CASSQQGTTEAFF	TGTGCCAGCTCACAACAGGGGACCACTGAAGCTTTCTTT
-	TRBD1	TRBJ1-2	TRBV7-3	CASSLATVGGPYGYTF	TGTGCCAGCAGCTTAGCAACCGTAGGGGGCCCCTATGGCTACACCTTC
-	-	TRBJ1-6	TRBV4-2	CASSQESQTAHNSPLHF	TGTGCCAGCAGCCAAGAATCACAGACAGCACATAATTCACCCCTCCACTTT
-	-	TRBJ2-4	TRBV6-5	CASSYSFAGAKNIQYF	TGTGCCAGCAGTTACTCTTTCGCGGGAGCCAAAAACATTCAGTACTTC
few	TRBD1	TRBJ1-1	TRBV9	CASSADRDTEAFF	TGTGCCAGCAGCGCGGACAGGGACACTGAAGCTTTCTTT
few	TRBD1	TRBJ2-7	TRBV19	CASKPGQMNYEQYF	TGTGCCAGTAAACCGGGACAGATGAACTACGAGCAGTACTTC
-	TRBD2	TRBJ2-1	TRBV4-1	CASSRPGTISYNEQFF	TGCGCCAGCAGCCGGCCCGGGACTATTTCTTACAATGAGCAGTTCTTC
-	TRBD1	TRBJ1-1	TRBV29-1	CSVIARQGALSEAFF	TGCAGCGTTATTGCGCGACAGGGGGCATTGTCTGAAGCTTTCTTT
few	TRBD2	TRBJ2-3	TRBV4-2	CASSQDGTSVPDTQYF	TGTGCCAGCAGCCAAGATGGGACTAGCGTCCCAGATACGCAGTATTTT
-	-	TRBJ1-1	TRBV7-3	CASTSWGRGGTEAFF	TGTGCCAGCACCTCATGGGGCCGAGGGGGCACTGAAGCTTTCTTT
-	-	TRBJ1-2	TRBV7-2	CASSSGGAQDGYTF	TGTGCCAGCAGCTCCGGGGGAGCACAGGATGGCTACACCTTC
once	-	TRBJ2-5	TRBV9	CASSVVGGRETQYF	TGTGCCAGCAGCGTAGTCGGCGGGCGGGAGACCCAGTACTTC
once	-	TRBJ2-1	TRBV6-2/TRBV6-3	CASSSEAYNEQFF	TGTGCCAGCAGTTCAGAGGCCTACAATGAGCAGTTCTTC
-	TRBD2	TRBJ2-3	TRBV2	CASRPLLGRGSSTDTQYF	TGTGCCAGCAGGCCTCTCTTGGGGCGGGGGTCTAGCACAGATACGCAGTATTTT
once	-	TRBJ2-1	TRBV6-5	CASSYLLGGEQFF	TGTGCCAGCAGTTACTTACTCGGGGGAGAGCAGTTCTTC
-	-	TRBJ2-7	TRBV4-3	CASSHSVGKLYEQYF	TGCGCCAGCAGCCATTCGGTCGGGAAGCTCTACGAGCAGTACTTC